The 20 T cell receptor beta chains presented below share a single source sample, sequenced in a study of CD8 T cells in Susac syndrome. With random hexamers, roughly 0.5 to 1 ug RNA was reverse transcribed. Using its own MiXCR run on the immunoSEQ multiplex PCR reads, TCRdb lists one record per CDR3 protein. Counted here are about 140,000 distinct CDR3 sequences, approximately 95% occurring once; the ten biggest clones make up 0.11%. The material sequenced was CD4+ T cells from PBMCs. The receptors originated from a human donor with multiple sclerosis.

The rearrangement links TRBV3-1 to TRBJ2-1; a weak D match, TRBD1 (5 bases). CDR1 is LGHDT and CDR2 is YNNKEL in the germline V gene (reference sequence). Trimming shortened V by 3 bases and J by 8 bases, and 17 bases separated the two germline ends. The CDR3 is 15 amino acids. The CDR3, as DNA: TGTGCCAGCAGCCACCGACAGTCCCCTCGGCATGAGCAGTTCTTC. It codes for CASSHRQSPRHEQFF.

This chain joins TRBV15 and TRBJ1-2; D is perhaps TRBD1 (6 bases). The ends were cut back, 0 bases at V and 8 bases at J, with 13 bases in the middle. Germline V lookup: CDR1 LNHNV, CDR2 YYDKDF (reference sequence). The CDR3 has 14 amino acids. The CDR3 sequence is CATSRDLAGDGYTF. As DNA, the CDR3 is TGTGCCACCAGCAGAGATCTCGCAGGGGACGGCTACACCTTC.

The chain uses TRBV4-3 and TRBJ2-7; 14 bases match TRBD2. This CDR3 has 16 amino acids. The V segment lost 0 bases and the J segment 6 bases; nucleotides outside the gene matches: 4. Germline V gene sequence: CDR1 LGHNA, CDR2 YSLEER. The DNA of the CDR3 is TGCGCCAGCAGCCAAGATGGACTAGCGGGGGGTTTCGAGCAGTACTTC. This encodes CASSQDGLAGGFEQYF.

CDR3 in amino acids: CASSLLQGVATDTQYF. CDR3 nucleotides: TGTGCCAGCAGTTTACTACAGGGGGTAGCCACAGATACGCAGTATTTT. The chain has TRBV28 and TRBJ2-3; TRBD1 matches at 8 bases. Germline values: CDR1 MDHEN, CDR2 SYDVKM. The CDR3 spans 16 residues. V gave up 2 bases and J gave up 2 bases; unmatched junction bases: 6. Complete variable domain (other parts from reference TRBV28 and TRBJ2-3): DVKVTQSSRYLVKRTGEKVFLECVQDMDHENMFWYRQDPGLGLRLIYFSYDVKMKEKGDIPEGYSVSREKKERFSLILESASTNQTSMYLCASSLLQGVATDTQYFGPGTRLTVL.

The chain couples TRBV12-3 or TRBV12-4 to TRBJ1-1, with D perhaps TRBD1 (6 bases). V lost 6 bases to trimming and J lost 7 bases, with 18 bases between them. CDR3 length: 14 residues. For the CDR3, the DNA is TGTGCCAGCAGGGGTGGACAGAATCTAAATGAAGCTTTCTTT. Translating gives CASRGGQNLNEAFF.

This sequence joins TRBV27 and TRBJ2-3, with D unclear. Trimming stripped 5 bases from V and 5 bases from J, with 5 bases between. The CDR3 has 11 amino acids. The germline V gene encodes CDR1 MNHEY and CDR2 SMNVEV (reference sequence). In nucleotides, the CDR3 is TGTGCCAGCAGTACTGGAGATACGCAGTATTTT. Translation: CASSTGDTQYF.

The V and J genes are TRBV4-1 and TRBJ1-1; 7 bases align to TRBD1. Losses at the gene ends were 0 bases for V and 7 bases for J; bases not matched to a gene: 2. CDR1 is MGHRA, CDR2 YSYEKL, per germline. This CDR3 spans 13 amino acids. DNA for the CDR3: TGCGCCAGCAGCCAAGAGGGACAGCTTGAAGCTTTCTTT. This codes for CASSQEGQLEAFF.

The gene calls are TRBV24-1 and TRBJ2-3; D may be TRBD1 or TRBD2 (5 bases each). Germline CDR1 reads KGHDR; CDR2 reads SFDVKD. This CDR3 comprises 15 residues. V lost 2 bases, J lost 3 bases, and 11 bases lay in between. The CDR3 sequence is CATSDSGQGTDTQYF. The DNA of the CDR3 is TGTGCCACCAGTGATTCGGGGCAAGGGACAGATACGCAGTATTTT.

The chain uses TRBV28 and TRBJ2-7; D may be TRBD2 (5 bases). Germline V gives CDR1 MDHEN, CDR2 SYDVKM. The CDR3 is made up of 12 amino acids. Trimming removed 3 bases from V and 2 bases from J, with 5 bases in between. In nucleotides, the CDR3 is TGTGCCAGCAGTTTTAGCGCCTACGAGCAGTACTTC. It codes for CASSFSAYEQYF.

The chain recombines TRBV7-9 with TRBJ2-4, with 7 bases that match TRBD2. V trimming: 3 bases; J trimming: 3 bases; junction bases outside the gene matches: 2. The CDR3 loop spans 14 amino acids. In germline, CDR1 is SEHNR, CDR2 FQNEAQ (reference sequence). The CDR3 DNA reads as TGTGCCAGCAGCTTTCGGGGGGACAAAAACATTCAGTACTTC. Its protein is CASSFRGDKNIQYF.

The chain joins TRBV5-1 to TRBJ2-6, with TRBD2 identical over 7 bases. V gave up 4 bases and J gave up 2 bases; unmatched junction bases: 9. The CDR3 runs to 17 residues. Germline CDR1 reads SGHRS; CDR2 reads YFSETQ. CDR3 nucleotides: TGCGCCAGCAGCGGGGGGGACTATTCCCCTGGGGCCAACGTCCTGACTTTC. Protein product: CASSGGDYSPGANVLTF.

The gene calls are TRBV15 and TRBJ2-7, with 12 nucleotides matching TRBD2. There are 15 residues in the CDR3. The junction had 4 bases not matched to a gene; V was cut back by 6 bases and J by 1 base. Germline V gene sequence: CDR1 LNHNV, CDR2 YYDKDF (reference sequence). The CDR3 here is CATRALAGGSYEQYF. CDR3 sequence (DNA): TGTGCCACCAGAGCACTAGCGGGGGGTTCCTACGAGCAGTACTTC.

The chain recombines TRBV20-1 with TRBJ1-6; 7 bases are shared with TRBD1. Germline V lookup: CDR1 DFQATT, CDR2 SNEGSKA (reference sequence). The CDR3 extends over 13 amino acids. After removal of 5 bases from V and 6 bases from J, the junction contained 4 bases not matched to a gene. The CDR3 loop is CSARGTANSPLHF. The CDR3, as DNA: TGCAGTGCTCGCGGGACAGCTAATTCACCCCTCCACTTT.

This chain joins TRBV25-1 and TRBJ2-7; either TRBD1 or TRBD2 may fit D (5 bases each). This CDR3 spans 15 amino acids. Trimming removed 4 bases from V and 3 bases from J, with 16 bases in between. The germline V gene encodes CDR1 MGHDK and CDR2 SYGVNS. In nucleotides, the CDR3 is TGTGCCAGCAGTGGCTTCGGGACCGGAGTCTACGAGCAGTACTTC. This translates into CASSGFGTGVYEQYF.

The chain has TRBV2 and TRBJ2-7; unclear D gene. Germline V gives CDR1 SNHLY, CDR2 FYNNEI. Trimming removed 7 bases from V and 0 bases from J, with 13 bases in between. This CDR3 comprises 14 residues. This CDR3 reads CASMINHLSYEQYF. In DNA form, the CDR3 reads TGTGCCAGCATGATAAATCACCTCTCCTACGAGCAGTACTTC.

The genes are TRBV28 and TRBJ1-1, with 9 bases lining up with TRBD1. CDR1 and CDR2 (germline): MDHEN, SYDVKM. V lost 5 bases and J lost 1; bases outside the gene matches: 5. This CDR3 region has 15 residues. The CDR3 coding sequence is TGTGCCAGCAGTGAACAGGGGGCGGGGAACACTGAAGCTTTCTTT. It specifies CASSEQGAGNTEAFF. Combining the CDR3 with reference TRBV28 and TRBJ1-1 gives the whole variable domain DVKVTQSSRYLVKRTGEKVFLECVQDMDHENMFWYRQDPGLGLRLIYFSYDVKMKEKGDIPEGYSVSREKKERFSLILESASTNQTSMYLCASSEQGAGNTEAFFGQGTRLTVV.

J is TRBJ1-6 and V is TRBV9, with 7 bases identical to TRBD1. CDR1 is SGDLS, CDR2 YYNGEE, per germline. V was pared by 3 bases and J by 9 bases, with 9 bases of the junction left unmatched. The CDR3 spans 15 residues. DNA of the CDR3: TGTGCCAGCAGCGCCCGGGACAGCTTGGGTTCACCCCTCCACTTT. As protein: CASSARDSLGSPLHF.

This chain connects TRBV2 to TRBJ2-7, with D possibly being TRBD2 (6 bases). The CDR3 runs to 13 residues. Germline V CDR1 and CDR2: SNHLY, FYNNEI. V lost 4 bases, J lost 5 bases, and 12 bases lay in between. The CDR3 sequence: CASSAGTPHEQYF. The CDR3 region has the DNA TGTGCCAGCAGTGCAGGGACTCCCCACGAGCAGTACTTC.

V usage is TRBV6-2 or TRBV6-3 and J usage is TRBJ1-2; a weak D match, TRBD1 (6 bases). The CDR3 has 13 amino acids. Between the trimmed V and J ends, which lost 6 bases and 9 bases, there was a span of 17 bases. Germline V gene lookup returns CDR1 MNHEY and CDR2 SVGEGT. The CDR3 DNA sequence: TGTGCCAGCAGGTTCGGACAGTCTTACCGCTACACCTTC. Protein product: CASRFGQSYRYTF.

V gene TRBV29-1 combines with J gene TRBJ2-1; D might be TRBD1 (7 bases). CDR1 is SQVTM and CDR2 is ANQGSEA in the germline V gene. The CDR3 consists of 13 residues. Deletions cut 6 bases from V and 6 bases from J, with 15 bases between. This CDR3 is CSVGRQGGNEQFF. CDR3 coding DNA: TGCAGCGTCGGTAGACAGGGAGGCAATGAGCAGTTCTTC.